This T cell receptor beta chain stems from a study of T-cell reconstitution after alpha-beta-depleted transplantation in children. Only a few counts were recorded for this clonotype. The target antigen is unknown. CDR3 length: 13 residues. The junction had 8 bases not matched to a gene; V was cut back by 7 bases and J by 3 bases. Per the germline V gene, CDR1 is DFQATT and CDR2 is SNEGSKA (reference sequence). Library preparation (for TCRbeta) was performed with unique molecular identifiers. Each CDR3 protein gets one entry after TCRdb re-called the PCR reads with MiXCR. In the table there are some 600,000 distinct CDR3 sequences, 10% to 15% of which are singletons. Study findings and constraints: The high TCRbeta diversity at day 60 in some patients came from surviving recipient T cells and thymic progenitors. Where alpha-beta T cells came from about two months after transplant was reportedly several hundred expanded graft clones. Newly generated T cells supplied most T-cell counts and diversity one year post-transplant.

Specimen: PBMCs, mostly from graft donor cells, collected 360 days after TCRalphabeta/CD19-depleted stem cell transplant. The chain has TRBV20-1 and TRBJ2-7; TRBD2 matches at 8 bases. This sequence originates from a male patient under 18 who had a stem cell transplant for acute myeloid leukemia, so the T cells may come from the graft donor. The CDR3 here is CSGSSGRDYEQYF. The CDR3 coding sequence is TGCAGTGGTTCGAGCGGGAGAGACTACGAGCAGTACTTC.